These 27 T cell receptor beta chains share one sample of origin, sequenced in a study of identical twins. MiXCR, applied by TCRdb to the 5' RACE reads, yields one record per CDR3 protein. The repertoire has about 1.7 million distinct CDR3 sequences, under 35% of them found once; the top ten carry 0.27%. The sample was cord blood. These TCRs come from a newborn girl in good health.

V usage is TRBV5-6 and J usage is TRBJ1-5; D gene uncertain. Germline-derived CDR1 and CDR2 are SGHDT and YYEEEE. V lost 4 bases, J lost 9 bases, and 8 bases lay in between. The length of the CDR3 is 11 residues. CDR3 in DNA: TGTGCCAGCAGCCCGTGTCGGCCCCAGCATTTT. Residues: CASSPCRPQHF.

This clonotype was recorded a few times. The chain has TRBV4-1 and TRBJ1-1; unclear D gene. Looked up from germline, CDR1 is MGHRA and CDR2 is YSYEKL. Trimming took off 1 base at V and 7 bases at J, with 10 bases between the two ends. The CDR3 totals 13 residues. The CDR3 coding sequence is TGCGCCAGCAGCCAAGTAATGCCCTTTGAAGCTTTCTTT. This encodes CASSQVMPFEAFF.

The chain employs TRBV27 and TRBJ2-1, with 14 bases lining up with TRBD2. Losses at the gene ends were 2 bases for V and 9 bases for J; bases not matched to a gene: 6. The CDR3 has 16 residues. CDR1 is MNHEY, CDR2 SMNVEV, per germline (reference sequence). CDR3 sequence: CASSLGGLAGESEQFF. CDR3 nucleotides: TGTGCCAGCAGTTTAGGGGGACTAGCGGGAGAGAGTGAGCAGTTCTTC.

The CDR3 DNA sequence: TGCAGTGCTAGTGCCACAGGGAGCCTTTCCTACAATGAGCAGTTCTTC. This translates into CSASATGSLSYNEQFF. This chain joins TRBV20-1 and TRBJ2-1; tentatively, D is TRBD1 (6 bases). Trimming stripped 3 bases from V and 1 base from J, with 16 bases between. Germline assignment: CDR1 DFQATT and CDR2 SNEGSKA (reference sequence). The CDR3 sequence is 16 residues long.

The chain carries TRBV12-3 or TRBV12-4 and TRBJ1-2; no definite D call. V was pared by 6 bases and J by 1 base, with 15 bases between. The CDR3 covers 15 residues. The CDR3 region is CASSHRRGSNYGYTF. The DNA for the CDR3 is TGTGCCAGCAGCCATCGTAGAGGGAGTAACTATGGCTACACCTTC.

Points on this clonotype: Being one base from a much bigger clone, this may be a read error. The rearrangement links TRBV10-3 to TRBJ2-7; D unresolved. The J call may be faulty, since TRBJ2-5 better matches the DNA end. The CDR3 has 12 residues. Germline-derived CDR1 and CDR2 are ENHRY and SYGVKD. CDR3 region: CAISEDGETQYF. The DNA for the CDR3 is TGTGCCATCAGTGAGGACGGGGAGACCCAGTACTTC.

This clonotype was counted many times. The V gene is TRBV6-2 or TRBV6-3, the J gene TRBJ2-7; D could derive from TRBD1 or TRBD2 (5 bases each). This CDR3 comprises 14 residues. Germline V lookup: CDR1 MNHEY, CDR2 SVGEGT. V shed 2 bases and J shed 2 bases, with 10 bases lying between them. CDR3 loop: CASSYRDPTYEQYF. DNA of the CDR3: TGTGCCAGCAGTTACCGGGACCCCACCTACGAGCAGTACTTC.

Here the CDR3 reads CASSLAGTGSPLHF. The CDR3 region has the DNA TGTGCCAGCAGTTTAGCCGGGACAGGTTCACCCCTCCACTTT. The chain joins TRBV28 to TRBJ1-6, with 8 bases aligning to TRBD1. The V segment lost 2 bases and the J segment 9 bases; nucleotides outside the gene matches: 3. Germline V gives CDR1 MDHEN, CDR2 SYDVKM. CDR3 length: 14 amino acids.

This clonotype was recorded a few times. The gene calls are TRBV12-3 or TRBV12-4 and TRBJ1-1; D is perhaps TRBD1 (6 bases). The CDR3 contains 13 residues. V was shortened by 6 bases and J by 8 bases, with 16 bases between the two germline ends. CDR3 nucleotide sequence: TGTGCCAGCAGCCAACCCCCCGGGACAGAAGCTTTCTTT. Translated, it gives CASSQPPGTEAFF.

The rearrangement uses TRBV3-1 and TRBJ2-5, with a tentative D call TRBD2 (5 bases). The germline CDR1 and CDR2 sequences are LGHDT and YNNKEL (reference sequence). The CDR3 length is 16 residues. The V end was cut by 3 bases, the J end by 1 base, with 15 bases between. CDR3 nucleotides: TGTGCCAGCAGCCACACACGAGCGGTTCGCCAAGAGACCCAGTACTTC. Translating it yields CASSHTRAVRQETQYF.

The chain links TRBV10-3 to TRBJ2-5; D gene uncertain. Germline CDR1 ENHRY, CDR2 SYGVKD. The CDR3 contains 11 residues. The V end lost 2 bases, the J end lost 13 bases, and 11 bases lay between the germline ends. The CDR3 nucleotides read TGTGCCATCAGTGAGGGCGCCGACTGGTACTTC. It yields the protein CAISEGADWYF.

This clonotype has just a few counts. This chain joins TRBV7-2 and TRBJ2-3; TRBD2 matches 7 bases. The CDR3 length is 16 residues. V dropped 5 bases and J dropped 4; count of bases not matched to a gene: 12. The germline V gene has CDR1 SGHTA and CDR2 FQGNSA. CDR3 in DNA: TGTGCCAGCAGCCCTGACGGAGCGGGGTTCTCAGATACGCAGTATTTT. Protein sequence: CASSPDGAGFSDTQYF.

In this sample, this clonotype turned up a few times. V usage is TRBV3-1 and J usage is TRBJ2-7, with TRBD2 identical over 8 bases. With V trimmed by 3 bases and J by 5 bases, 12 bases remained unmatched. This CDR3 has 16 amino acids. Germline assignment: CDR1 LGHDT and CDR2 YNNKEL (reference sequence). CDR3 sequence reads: CASSHRKGLGYHEQYF. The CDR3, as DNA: TGTGCCAGCAGCCACCGAAAGGGACTAGGTTACCACGAGCAGTACTTC.

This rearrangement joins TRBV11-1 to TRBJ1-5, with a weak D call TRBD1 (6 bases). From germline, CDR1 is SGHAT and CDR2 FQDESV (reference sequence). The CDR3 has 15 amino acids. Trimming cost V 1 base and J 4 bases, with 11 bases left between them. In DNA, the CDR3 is TGTGCCAGCAGCTTAGGAAGGACAGAAAATCAGCCCCAGCATTTT. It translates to CASSLGRTENQPQHF.

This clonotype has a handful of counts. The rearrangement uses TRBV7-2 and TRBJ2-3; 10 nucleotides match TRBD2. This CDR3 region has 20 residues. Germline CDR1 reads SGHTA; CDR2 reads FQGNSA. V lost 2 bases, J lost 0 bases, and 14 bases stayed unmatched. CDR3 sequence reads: CASSLFASGSSYSSTDTQYF. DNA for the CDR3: TGTGCCAGCAGCTTATTCGCTAGCGGGAGTTCCTATTCTAGCACAGATACGCAGTATTTT.

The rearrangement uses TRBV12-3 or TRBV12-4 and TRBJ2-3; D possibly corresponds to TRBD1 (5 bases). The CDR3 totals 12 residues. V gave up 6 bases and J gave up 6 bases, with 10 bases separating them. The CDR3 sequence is CASRSRADTQYF. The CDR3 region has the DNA TGTGCCAGCAGATCCAGGGCGGATACGCAGTATTTT.

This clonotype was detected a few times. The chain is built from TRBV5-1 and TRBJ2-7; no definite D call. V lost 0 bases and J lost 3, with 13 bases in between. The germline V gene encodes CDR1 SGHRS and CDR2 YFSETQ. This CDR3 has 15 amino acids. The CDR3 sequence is CASSLDADPFYEQYF. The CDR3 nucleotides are TGCGCCAGCAGCTTGGACGCGGACCCCTTCTACGAGCAGTACTTC.

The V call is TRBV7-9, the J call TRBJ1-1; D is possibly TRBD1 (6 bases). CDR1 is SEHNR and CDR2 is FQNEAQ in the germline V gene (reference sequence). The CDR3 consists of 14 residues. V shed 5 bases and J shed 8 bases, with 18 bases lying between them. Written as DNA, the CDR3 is TGTGCCAGCAGCCCAGGGGCGGGGGACTTCGAAGCTTTCTTT. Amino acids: CASSPGAGDFEAFF.

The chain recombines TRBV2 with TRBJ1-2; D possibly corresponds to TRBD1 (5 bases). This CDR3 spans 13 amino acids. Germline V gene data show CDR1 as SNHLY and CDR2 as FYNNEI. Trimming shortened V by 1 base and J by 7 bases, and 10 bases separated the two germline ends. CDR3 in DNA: TGTGCCAGCAGTGAAGAACGCCAGGGTGGCTACACCTTC. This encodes CASSEERQGGYTF.

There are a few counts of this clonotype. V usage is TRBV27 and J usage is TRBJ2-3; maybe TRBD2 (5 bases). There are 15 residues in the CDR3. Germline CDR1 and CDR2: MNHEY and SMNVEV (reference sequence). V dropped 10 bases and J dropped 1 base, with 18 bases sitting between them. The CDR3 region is CATAPSGYRTDTQYF. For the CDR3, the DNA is TGTGCCACTGCTCCCAGCGGATATCGCACAGATACGCAGTATTTT.

CDR3 sequence (DNA): TGCAGTGCTAAGGTCGAGAGTAATCAGCCCCAGCATTTT. This encodes CSAKVESNQPQHF. The chain is built from TRBV20-1 and TRBJ1-5; D is unresolved. Germline lookup yields CDR1 DFQATT and CDR2 SNEGSKA (reference sequence). Trimming stripped 4 bases from V and 4 bases from J, with 11 bases between. The CDR3 length is 13 residues.

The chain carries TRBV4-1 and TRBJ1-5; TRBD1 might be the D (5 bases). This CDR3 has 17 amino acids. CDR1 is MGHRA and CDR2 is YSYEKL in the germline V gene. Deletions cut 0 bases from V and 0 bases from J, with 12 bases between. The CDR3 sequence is CASSQERGSNSNQPQHF. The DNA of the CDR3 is TGCGCCAGCAGCCAAGAGAGGGGCTCCAATAGCAATCAGCCCCAGCATTTT.

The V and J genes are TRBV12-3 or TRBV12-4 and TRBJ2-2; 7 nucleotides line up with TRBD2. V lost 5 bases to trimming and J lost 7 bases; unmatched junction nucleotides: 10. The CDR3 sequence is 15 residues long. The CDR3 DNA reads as TGTGCCAGCAGTGCGGGACTACTGGGGGGCGGGGAGCTGTTTTTT. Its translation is CASSAGLLGGGELFF.

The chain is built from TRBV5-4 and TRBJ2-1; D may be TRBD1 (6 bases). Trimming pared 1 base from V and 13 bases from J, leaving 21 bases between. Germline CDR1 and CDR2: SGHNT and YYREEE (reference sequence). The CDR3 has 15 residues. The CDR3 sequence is CASSLKIGKGETQFF. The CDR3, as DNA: TGTGCCAGCAGCTTGAAAATCGGGAAGGGGGAGACCCAGTTCTTC.

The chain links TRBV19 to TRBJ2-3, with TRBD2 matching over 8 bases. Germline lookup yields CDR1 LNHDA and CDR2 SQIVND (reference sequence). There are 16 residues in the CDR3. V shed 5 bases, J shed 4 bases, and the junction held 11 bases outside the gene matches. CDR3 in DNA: TGTGCCAGTAGTCTCTGGAGGGCGGGGGGCCCAGATACGCAGTATTTT. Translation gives CASSLWRAGGPDTQYF.

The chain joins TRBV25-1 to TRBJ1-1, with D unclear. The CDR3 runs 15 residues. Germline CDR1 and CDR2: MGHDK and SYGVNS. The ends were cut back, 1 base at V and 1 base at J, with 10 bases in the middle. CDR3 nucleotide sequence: TGTGCCAGCAGTGAATCGAAGGTTGGGAACACTGAAGCTTTCTTT. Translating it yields CASSESKVGNTEAFF.

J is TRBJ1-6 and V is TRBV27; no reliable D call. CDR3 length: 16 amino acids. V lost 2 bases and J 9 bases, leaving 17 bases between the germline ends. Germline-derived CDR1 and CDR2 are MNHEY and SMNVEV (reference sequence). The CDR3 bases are TGTGCCAGCAGTTTAGGTTCGCTGATAGGGATTTCACCCCTCCACTTT. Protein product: CASSLGSLIGISPLHF.